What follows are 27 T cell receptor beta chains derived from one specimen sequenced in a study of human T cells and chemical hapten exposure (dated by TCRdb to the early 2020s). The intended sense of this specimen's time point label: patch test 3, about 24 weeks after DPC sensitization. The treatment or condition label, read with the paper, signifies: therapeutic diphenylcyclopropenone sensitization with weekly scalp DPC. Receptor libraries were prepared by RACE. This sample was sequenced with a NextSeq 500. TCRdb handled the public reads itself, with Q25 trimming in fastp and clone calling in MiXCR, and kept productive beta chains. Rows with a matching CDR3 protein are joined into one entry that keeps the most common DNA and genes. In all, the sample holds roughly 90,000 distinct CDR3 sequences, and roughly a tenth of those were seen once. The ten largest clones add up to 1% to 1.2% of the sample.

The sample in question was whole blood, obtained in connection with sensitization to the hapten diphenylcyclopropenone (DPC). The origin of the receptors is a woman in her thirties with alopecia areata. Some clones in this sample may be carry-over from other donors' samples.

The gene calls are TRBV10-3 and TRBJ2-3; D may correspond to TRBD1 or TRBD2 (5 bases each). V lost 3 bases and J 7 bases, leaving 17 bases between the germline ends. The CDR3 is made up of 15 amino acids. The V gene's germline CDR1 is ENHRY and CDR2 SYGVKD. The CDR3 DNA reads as TGTGCCATCAGTGACGACCGAGGGGTGGTGTATACGCAGTATTTT. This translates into CAISDDRGVVYTQYF.

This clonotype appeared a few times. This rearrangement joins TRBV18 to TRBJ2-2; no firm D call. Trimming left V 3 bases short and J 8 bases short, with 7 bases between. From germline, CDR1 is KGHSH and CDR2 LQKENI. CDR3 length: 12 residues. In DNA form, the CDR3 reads TGTGCCAGCTCACCGTCGGTGGGGGAGCTGTTTTTT. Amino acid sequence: CASSPSVGELFF.

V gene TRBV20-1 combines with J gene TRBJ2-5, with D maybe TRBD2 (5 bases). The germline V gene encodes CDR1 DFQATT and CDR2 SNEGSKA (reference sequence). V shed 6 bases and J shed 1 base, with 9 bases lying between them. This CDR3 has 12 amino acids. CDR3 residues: CSAEGSQETQYF. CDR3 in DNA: TGCAGTGCCGAGGGCAGCCAAGAGACCCAGTACTTC.

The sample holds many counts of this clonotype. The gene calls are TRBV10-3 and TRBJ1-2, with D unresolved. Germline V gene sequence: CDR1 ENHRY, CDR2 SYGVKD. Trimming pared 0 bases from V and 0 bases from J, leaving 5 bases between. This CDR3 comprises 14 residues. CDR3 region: CAISESGPNYGYTF. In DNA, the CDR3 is TGTGCCATCAGTGAGTCGGGTCCTAACTATGGCTACACCTTC.

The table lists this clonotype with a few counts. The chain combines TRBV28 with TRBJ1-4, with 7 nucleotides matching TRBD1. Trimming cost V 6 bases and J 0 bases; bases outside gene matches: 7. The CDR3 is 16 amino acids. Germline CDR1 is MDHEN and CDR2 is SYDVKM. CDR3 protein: CASRFAGTATNEKLFF. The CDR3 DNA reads TGTGCCAGCAGATTTGCCGGGACAGCAACTAATGAAAAACTGTTTTTT.

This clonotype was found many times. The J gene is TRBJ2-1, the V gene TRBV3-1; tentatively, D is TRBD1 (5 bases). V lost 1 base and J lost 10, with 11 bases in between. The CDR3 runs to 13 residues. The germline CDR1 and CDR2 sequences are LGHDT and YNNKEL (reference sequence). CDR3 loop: CASSQGSGYEQFF. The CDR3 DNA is TGTGCCAGCAGCCAAGGATCAGGGTACGAGCAGTTCTTC.

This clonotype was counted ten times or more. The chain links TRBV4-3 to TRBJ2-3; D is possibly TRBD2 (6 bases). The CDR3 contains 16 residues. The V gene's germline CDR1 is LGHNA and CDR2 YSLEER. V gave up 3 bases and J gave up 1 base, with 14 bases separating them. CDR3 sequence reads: CASSQTIGSGTDTQYF. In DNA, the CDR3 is TGCGCCAGCAGCCAGACCATCGGGAGCGGCACAGATACGCAGTATTTT.

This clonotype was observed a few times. Here the CDR3 DNA reads TGTGCCAGCAGCTTGGCGACAGGGGTCTATGGCTACACCTTC. Encoded protein: CASSLATGVYGYTF. The genes are TRBV5-4 and TRBJ1-2, with 8 bases matching TRBD1. Per the germline V gene, CDR1 is SGHNT and CDR2 is YYREEE (reference sequence). The CDR3 loop spans 14 amino acids. V shed 0 bases, J shed 4 bases, and the junction held 2 bases outside the gene matches.

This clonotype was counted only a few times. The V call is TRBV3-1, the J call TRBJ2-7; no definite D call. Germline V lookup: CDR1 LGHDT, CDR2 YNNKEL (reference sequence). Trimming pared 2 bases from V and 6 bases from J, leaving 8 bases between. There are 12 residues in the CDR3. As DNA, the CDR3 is TGTGCCAGCAGCCAACTACAGCGCGAGCAGTACTTC. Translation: CASSQLQREQYF.

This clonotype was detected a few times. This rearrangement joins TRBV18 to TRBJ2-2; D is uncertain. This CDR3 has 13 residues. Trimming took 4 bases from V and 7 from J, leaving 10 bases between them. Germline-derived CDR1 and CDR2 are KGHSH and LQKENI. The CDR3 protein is CASSQDGYGELFF. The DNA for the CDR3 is TGTGCCAGCTCACAAGATGGCTACGGGGAGCTGTTTTTT.

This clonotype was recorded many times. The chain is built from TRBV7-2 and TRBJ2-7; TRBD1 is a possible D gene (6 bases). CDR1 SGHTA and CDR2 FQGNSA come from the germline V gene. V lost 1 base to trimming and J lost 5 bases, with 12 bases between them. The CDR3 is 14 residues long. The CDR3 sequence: CASSLETGYHEQYF. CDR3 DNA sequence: TGTGCCAGCAGCTTAGAAACAGGGTATCACGAGCAGTACTTC.

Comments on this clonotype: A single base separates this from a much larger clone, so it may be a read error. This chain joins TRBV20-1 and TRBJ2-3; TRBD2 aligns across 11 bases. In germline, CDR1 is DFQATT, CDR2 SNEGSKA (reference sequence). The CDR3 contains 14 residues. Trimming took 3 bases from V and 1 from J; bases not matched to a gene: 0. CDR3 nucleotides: TGCAGTGCTAGGACTAGCGGGGGCACAGATACGCAGTATTTT. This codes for CSARTSGGTDTQYF.

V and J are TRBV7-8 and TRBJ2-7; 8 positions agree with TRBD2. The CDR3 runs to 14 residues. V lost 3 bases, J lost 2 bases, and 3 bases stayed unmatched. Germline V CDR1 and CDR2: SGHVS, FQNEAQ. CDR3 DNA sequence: TGTGCCAGCAGCTTGCTAGCGGGCCCCTACGAGCAGTACTTC. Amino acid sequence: CASSLLAGPYEQYF.

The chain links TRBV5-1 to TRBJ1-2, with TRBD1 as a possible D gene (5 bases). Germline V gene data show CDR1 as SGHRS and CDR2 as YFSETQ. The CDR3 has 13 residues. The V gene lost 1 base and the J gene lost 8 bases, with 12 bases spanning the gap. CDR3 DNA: TGCGCCAGCAGCTTGTCCAGGGCGGACGGCTACACCTTC. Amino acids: CASSLSRADGYTF.

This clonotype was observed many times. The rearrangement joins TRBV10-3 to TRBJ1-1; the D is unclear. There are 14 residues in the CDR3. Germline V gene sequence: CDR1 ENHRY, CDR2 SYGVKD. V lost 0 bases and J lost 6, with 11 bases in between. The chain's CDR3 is CAISESNSPPEAFF. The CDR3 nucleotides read TGTGCCATCAGTGAGTCGAACTCTCCCCCTGAAGCTTTCTTT.

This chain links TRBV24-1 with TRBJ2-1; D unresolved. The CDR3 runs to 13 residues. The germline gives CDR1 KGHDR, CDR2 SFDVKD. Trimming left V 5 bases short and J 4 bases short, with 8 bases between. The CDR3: CATSGPPYNEQFF. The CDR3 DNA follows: TGTGCCACCAGTGGACCGCCTTACAATGAGCAGTTCTTC.

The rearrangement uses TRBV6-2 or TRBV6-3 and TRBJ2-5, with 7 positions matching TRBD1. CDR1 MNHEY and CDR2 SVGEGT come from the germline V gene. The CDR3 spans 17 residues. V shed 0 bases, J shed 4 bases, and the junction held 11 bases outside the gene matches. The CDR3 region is CASSYSLRQGRIETQYF. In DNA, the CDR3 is TGTGCCAGCAGTTACTCTCTACGACAGGGTAGGATAGAGACCCAGTACTTC.

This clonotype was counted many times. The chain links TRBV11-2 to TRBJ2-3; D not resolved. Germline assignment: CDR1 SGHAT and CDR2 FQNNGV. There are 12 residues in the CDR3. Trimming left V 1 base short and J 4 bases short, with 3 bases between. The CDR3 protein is CASSLVADTQYF. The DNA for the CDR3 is TGTGCCAGCAGCTTAGTCGCAGATACGCAGTATTTT. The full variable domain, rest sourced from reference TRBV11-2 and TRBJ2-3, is EAGVAQSPRYKIIEKRQSVAFWCNPISGHATLYWYQQILGQGPKLLIQFQNNGVVDDSQLPKDRFSAERLKGVDSTLKIQPAKLEDSAVYLCASSLVADTQYFGPGTRLTVL.

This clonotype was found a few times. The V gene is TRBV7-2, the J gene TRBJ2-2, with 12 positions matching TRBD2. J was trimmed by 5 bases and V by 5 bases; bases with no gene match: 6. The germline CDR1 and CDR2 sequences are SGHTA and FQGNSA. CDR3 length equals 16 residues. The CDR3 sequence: CASSPGTSGFTGELFF. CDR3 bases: TGTGCCAGCAGCCCCGGGACTAGCGGGTTTACCGGGGAGCTGTTTTTT.

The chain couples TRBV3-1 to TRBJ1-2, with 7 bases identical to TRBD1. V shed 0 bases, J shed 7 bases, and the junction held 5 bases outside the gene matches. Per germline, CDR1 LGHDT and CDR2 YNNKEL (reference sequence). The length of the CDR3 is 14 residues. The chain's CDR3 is CASSQEQGQGGYTF. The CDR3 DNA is TGTGCCAGCAGCCAAGAACAGGGGCAGGGTGGCTACACCTTC.

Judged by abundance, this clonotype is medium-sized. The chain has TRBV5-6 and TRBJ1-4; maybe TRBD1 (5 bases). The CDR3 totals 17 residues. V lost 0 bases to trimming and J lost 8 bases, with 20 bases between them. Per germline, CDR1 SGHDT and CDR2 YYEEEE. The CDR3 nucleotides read TGTGCCAGCAGCTTGGGTCCTCGGGAGGGGAGTGGAGAAAAACTGTTTTTT. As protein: CASSLGPREGSGEKLFF.

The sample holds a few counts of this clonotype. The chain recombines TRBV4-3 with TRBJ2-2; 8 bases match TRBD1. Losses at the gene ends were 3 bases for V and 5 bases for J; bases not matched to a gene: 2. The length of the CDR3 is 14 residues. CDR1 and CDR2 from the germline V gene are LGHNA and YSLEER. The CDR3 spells CASSQDRATGELFF. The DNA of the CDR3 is TGCGCCAGCAGCCAGGACAGGGCGACCGGGGAGCTGTTTTTT.

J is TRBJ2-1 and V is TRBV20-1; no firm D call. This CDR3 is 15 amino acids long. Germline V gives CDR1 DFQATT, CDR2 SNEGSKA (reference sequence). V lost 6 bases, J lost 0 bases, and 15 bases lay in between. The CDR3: CSAPTGGPSYNEQFF. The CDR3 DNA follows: TGCAGTGCCCCGACCGGCGGACCCTCCTACAATGAGCAGTTCTTC.

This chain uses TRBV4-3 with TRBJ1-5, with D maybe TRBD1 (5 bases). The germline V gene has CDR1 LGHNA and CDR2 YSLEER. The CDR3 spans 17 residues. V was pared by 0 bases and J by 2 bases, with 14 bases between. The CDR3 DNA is TGCGCCAGCAGCCAAGATCTCGGAGGGACGGGCAATCAGCCCCAGCATTTT. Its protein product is CASSQDLGGTGNQPQHF.

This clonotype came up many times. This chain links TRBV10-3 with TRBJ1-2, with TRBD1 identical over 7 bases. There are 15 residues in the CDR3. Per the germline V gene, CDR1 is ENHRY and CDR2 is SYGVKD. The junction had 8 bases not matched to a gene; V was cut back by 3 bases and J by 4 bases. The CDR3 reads CAISENRDSGYGYTF. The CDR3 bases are TGTGCCATCAGTGAAAACCGGGACAGCGGCTATGGCTACACCTTC.

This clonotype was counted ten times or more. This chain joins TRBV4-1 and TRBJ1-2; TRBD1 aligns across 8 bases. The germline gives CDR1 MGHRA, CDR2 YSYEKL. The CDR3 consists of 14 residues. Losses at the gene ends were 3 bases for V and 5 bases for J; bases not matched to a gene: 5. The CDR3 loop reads CASSQEGQAYGYTF. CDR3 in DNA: TGCGCCAGCAGCCAGGAGGGACAGGCGTATGGCTACACCTTC.

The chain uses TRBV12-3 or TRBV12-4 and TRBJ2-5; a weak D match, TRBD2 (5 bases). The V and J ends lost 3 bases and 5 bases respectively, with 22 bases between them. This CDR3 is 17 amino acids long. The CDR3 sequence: CASSFSASGWTGETQYF. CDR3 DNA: TGTGCCAGCAGTTTTTCGGCCTCAGGCTGGACGGGGGAGACCCAGTACTTC.